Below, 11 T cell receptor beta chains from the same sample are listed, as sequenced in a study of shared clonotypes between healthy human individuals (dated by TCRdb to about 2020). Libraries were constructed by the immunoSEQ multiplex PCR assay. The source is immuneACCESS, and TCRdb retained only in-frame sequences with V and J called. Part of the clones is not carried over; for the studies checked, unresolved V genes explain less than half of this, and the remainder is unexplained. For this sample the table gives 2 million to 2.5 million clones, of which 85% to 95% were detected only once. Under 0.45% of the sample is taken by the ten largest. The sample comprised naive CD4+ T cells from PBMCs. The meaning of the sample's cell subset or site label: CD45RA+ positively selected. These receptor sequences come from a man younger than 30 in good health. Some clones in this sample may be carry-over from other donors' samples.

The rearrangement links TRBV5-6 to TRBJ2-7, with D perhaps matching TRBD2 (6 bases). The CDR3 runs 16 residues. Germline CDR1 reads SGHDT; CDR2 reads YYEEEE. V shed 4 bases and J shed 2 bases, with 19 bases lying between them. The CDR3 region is CASSLVIAEPTYEQYF. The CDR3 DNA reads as TGTGCCAGCAGCCTTGTGATAGCGGAACCTACCTACGAGCAGTACTTC.

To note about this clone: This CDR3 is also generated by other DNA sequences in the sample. CDR3 loop: CASSLGGPYEQYF. The CDR3 coding sequence is TGTGCCAGCAGCCTGGGGGGGCCCTACGAGCAGTACTTC. The V gene is TRBV27, the J gene TRBJ2-7, with D possibly matching TRBD2 (7 bases). The CDR3 runs to 13 residues. CDR1 is MNHEY, CDR2 SMNVEV, per germline (reference sequence). Trimming pared 6 bases from V and 2 bases from J, leaving 11 bases between.

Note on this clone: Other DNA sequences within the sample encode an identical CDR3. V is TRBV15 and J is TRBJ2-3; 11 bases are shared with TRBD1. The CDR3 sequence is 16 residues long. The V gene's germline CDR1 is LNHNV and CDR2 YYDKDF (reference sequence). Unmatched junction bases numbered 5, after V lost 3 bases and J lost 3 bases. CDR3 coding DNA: TGTGCCACCAGCAGGGGGGACAGGGGGTTTACAGATACGCAGTATTTT. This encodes CATSRGDRGFTDTQYF.

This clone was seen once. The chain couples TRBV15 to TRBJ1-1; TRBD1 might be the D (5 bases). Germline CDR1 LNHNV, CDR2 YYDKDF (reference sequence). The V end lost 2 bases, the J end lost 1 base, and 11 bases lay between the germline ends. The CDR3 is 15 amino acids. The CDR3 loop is CATSRTGDGNTEAFF. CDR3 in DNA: TGTGCCACCAGCAGAACTGGGGACGGGAACACTGAAGCTTTCTTT.

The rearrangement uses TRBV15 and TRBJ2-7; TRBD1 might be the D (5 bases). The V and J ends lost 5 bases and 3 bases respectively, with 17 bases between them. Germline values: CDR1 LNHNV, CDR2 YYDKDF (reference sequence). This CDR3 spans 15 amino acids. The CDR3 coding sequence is TGTGCCACCAGCTCAAAGGGGTATCGCGACTACGAGCAGTACTTC. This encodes CATSSKGYRDYEQYF.

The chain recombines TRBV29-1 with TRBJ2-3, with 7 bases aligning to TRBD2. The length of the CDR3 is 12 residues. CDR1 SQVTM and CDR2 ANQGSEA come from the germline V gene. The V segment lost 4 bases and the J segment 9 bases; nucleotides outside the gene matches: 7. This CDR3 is CSVAPSSGTQYF. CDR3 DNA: TGCAGCGTTGCACCCTCTAGCGGAACGCAGTATTTT.

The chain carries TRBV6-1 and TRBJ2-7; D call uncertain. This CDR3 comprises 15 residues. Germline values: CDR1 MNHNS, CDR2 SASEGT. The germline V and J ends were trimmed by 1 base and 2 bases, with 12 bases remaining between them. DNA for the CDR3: TGTGCCAGCAGTGAAGTCGGCGGATTCACCTACGAGCAGTACTTC. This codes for CASSEVGGFTYEQYF.

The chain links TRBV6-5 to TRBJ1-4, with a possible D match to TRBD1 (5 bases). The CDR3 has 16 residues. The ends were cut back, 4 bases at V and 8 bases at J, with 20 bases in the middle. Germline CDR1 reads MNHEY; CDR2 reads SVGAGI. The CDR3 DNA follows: TGTGCCAGCAGTTCCTCTTGGGGACCCACGGGGGAAAAACTGTTTTTT. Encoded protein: CASSSSWGPTGEKLFF.

Here the CDR3 reads CASSPQQGSIRADNEKLFF. Here the CDR3 DNA reads TGTGCCAGCTCACCCCAACAGGGATCGATAAGGGCGGATAATGAAAAACTGTTTTTT. The chain uses TRBV18 and TRBJ1-4, with a possible D match to TRBD1 (6 bases). CDR3 length equals 19 residues. Trimming took 3 bases from V and 4 from J, leaving 24 bases between them. Germline CDR1 reads KGHSH; CDR2 reads LQKENI.

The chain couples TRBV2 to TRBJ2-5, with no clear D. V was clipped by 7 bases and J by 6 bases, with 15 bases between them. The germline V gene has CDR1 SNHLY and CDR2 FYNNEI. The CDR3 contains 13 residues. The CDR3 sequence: CASTPGLEKTQYF. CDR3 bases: TGTGCCAGCACCCCTGGTCTGGAGAAGACCCAGTACTTC.

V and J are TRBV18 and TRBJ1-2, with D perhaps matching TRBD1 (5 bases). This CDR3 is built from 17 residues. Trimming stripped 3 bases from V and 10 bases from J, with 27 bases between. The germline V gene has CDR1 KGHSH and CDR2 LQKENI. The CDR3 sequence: CASSPWVPKDLGLIYTF. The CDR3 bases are TGTGCCAGCTCACCCTGGGTCCCGAAGGATTTGGGGCTAATCTACACCTTC.